The T cell receptor beta chain under discussion was sequenced for a study of regulatory T cells in long-lasting Graves disease. Through Arm-PCR of CDR3 regions and iRepertoire HTBI primers, TCR beta libraries were built. MiXCR, applied by TCRdb to the multiplex PCR reads, yields one record per CDR3 protein. This table has about 220,000 distinct CDR3 sequences, around 20% appearing once. Regarding time point: newly diagnosed GD, antithyroid drugs for less than 3 months. RNA from PBMCs was the source of the TCR library. Tubes containing EDTA received nine milliliters of drawn peripheral blood. V was cut by 2 bases and J by 5 bases, with 9 bases left in between. Germline V gives CDR1 MNHEY, CDR2 SVGAGI. The CDR3 sequence is 14 residues long. At least ten counts were recorded for this clonotype. The same sample was also studied in work on T cells in Graves' hyperthyroidism and ophthalmopathy.

Sample: peripheral blood mononuclear cells (PBMCs), taken at new diagnosis, from a patient treated with antithyroid drugs. The chain carries TRBV6-5 and TRBJ2-2, with no clear D. This sequence was found in a woman between 25 and 40 years old with Graves disease. The CDR3, as DNA: TGTGCCAGCAGTTACGCCCGGACGACCGGGGAGCTGTTTTTT. Its protein product is CASSYARTTGELFF.